This T cell receptor (beta chain) was recorded in a study of cytomegalovirus exposure and HLA in healthy donors. This CDR3 contains 16 residues. J gave up 6 bases and V 2 bases, and 9 bases lay outside the gene matches. Germline V gene data show CDR1 as LNHDA and CDR2 as SQIVND (reference sequence). Primers included in the PCR were 60 Vbeta and 13 Jbeta primers. Sequenced by immunoSEQ multiplex PCR; TCRdb stores in-frame clones only, minus some. Here the sample spans 100,000 to 150,000 clones, about 70% being singletons. Sequencing input: PBMCs. The chain has TRBV19 and TRBJ2-5; 10 nucleotides agree with TRBD1. The receptor comes from a woman aged 60-75 years in good health and CMV-seropositive. The chain's CDR3 is CASSIPGTGVLKTQYF. As DNA, the CDR3 is TGTGCCAGTAGTATACCCGGGACAGGGGTATTGAAGACCCAGTACTTC.